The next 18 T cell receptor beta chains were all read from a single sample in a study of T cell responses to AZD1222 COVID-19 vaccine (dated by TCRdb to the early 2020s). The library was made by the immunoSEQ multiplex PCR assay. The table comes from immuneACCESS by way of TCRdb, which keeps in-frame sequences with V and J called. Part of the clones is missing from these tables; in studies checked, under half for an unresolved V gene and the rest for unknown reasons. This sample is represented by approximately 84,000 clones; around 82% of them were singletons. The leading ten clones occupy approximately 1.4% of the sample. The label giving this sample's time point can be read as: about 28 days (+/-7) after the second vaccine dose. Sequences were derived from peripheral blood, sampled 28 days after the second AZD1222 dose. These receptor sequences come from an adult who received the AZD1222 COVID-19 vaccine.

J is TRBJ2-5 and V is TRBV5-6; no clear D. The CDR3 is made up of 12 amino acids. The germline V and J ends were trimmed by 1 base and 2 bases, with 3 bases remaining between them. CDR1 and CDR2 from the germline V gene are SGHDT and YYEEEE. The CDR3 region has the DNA TGTGCCAGCAGCTTGAGGCAAGAGACCCAGTACTTC. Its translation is CASSLRQETQYF.

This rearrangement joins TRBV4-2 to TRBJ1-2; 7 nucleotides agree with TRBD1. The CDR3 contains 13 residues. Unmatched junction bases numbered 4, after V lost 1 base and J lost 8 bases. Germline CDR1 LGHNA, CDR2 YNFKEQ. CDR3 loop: CASSQVETGGYTF. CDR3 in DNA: TGTGCCAGCAGCCAAGTCGAGACAGGGGGCTACACCTTC.

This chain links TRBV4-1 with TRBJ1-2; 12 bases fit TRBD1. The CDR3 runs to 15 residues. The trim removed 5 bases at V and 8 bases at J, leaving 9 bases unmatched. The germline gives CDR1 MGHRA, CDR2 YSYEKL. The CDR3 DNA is TGCGCCAGCAGCACTTTGGGACAGGGGGCGCGAGGCTACACCTTC. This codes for CASSTLGQGARGYTF.

CDR3 sequence reads: CASSRDGLSNQPQHF. In nucleotides, the CDR3 is TGTGCCAGCAGCCGGGACGGCCTTAGCAATCAGCCCCAGCATTTT. This chain links TRBV5-6 with TRBJ1-5, with D possibly TRBD1 on 5 matching bases. This CDR3 spans 15 amino acids. Trimming took 4 bases from V and 0 from J, leaving 11 bases between them. Germline CDR1 SGHDT, CDR2 YYEEEE.

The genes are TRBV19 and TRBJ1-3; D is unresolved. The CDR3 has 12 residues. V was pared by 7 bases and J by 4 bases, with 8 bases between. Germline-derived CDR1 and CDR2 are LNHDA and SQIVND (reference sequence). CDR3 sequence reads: CASISDGNTIYF. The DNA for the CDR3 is TGTGCCAGTATATCGGACGGAAACACCATATATTTT. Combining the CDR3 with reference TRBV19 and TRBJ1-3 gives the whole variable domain DGGITQSPKYLFRKEGQNVTLSCEQNLNHDAMYWYRQDPGQGLRLIYYSQIVNDFQKGDIAEGYSVSREKKESFPLTVTSAQKNPTAFYLCASISDGNTIYFGEGSWLTVV.

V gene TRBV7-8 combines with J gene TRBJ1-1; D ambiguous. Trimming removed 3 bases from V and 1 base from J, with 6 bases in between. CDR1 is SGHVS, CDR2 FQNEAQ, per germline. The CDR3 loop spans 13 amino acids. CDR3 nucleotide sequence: TGTGCCAGCAGCTTGCAGCAGAACACTGAAGCTTTCTTT. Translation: CASSLQQNTEAFF.

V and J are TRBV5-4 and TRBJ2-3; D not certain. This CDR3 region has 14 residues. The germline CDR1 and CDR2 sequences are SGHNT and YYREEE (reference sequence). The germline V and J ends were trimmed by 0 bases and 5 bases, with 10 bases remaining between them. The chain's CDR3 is CASSLGGSGDTQYF. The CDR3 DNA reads TGTGCCAGCAGCTTGGGGGGTTCCGGAGATACGCAGTATTTT.

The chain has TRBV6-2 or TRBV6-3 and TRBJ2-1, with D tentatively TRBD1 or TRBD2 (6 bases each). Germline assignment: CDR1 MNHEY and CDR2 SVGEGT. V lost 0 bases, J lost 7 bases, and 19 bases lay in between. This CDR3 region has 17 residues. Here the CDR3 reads CASSYSGLGGFGNEQFF. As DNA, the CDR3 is TGTGCCAGCAGTTACTCTGGTTTAGGGGGGTTCGGGAATGAGCAGTTCTTC.

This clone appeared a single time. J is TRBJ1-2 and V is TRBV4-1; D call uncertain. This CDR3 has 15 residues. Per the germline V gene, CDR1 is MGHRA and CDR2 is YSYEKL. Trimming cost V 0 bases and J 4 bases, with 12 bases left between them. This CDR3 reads CASSQDSAGSYGYTF. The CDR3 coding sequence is TGCGCCAGCAGCCAAGATAGTGCGGGGAGCTATGGCTACACCTTC.

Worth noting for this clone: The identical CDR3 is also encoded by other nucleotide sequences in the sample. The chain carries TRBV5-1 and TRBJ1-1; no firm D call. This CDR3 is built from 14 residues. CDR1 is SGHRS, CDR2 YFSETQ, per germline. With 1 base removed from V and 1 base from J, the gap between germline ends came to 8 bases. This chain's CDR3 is CASSLTARNTEAFF. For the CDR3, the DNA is TGCGCCAGCAGCTTGACAGCCAGGAACACTGAAGCTTTCTTT.

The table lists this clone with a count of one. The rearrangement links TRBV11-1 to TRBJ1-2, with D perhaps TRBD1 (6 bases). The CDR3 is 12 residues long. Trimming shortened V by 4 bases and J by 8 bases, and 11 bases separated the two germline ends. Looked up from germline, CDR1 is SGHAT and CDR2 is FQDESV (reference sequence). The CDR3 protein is CASSYGGGGYTF. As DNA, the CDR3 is TGTGCCAGCAGCTATGGCGGGGGCGGCTACACCTTC.

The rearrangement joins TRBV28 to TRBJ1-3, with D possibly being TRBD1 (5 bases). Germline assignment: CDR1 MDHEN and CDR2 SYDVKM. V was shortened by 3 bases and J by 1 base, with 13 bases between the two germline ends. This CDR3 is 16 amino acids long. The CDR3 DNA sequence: TGTGCCAGCAGTTTTTTACAGGTCGAGTCTGGAAACACCATATATTTT. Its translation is CASSFLQVESGNTIYF.

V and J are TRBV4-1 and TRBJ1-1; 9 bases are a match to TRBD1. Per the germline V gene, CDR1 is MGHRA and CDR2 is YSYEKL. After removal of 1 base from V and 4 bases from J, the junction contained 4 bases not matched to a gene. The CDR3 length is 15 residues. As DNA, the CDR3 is TGCGCCAGCAGCCAAGGCCCGACAGGGGGCACTGAAGCTTTCTTT. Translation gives CASSQGPTGGTEAFF.

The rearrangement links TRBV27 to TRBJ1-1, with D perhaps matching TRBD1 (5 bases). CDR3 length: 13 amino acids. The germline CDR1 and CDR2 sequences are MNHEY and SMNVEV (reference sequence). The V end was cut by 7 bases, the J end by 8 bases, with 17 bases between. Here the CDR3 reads CASTSAWRGEAFF. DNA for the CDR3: TGTGCCAGCACCAGCGCCTGGCGGGGCGAAGCTTTCTTT.

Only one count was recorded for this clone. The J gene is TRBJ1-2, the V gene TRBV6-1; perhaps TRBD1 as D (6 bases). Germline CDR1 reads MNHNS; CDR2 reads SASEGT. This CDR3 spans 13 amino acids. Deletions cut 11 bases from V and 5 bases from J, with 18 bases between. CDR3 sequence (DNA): TGTGCCTCCAAAGAGGGGGAGCAGTATGGCTACACCTTC. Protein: CASKEGEQYGYTF.

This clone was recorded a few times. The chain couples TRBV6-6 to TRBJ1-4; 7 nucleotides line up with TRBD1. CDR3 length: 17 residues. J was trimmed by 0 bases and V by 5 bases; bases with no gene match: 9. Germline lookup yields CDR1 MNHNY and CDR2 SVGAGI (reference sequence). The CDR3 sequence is CASSPLGQIATNEKLFF. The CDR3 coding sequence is TGTGCCAGCAGTCCCTTGGGACAGATTGCAACTAATGAAAAACTGTTTTTT.

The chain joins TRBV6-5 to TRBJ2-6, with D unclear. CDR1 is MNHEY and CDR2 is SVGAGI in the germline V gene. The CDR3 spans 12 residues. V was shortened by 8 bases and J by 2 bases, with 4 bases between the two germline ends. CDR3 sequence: CASSAGANVLTF. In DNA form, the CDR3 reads TGTGCCAGCTCTGCTGGGGCCAACGTCCTGACTTTC.

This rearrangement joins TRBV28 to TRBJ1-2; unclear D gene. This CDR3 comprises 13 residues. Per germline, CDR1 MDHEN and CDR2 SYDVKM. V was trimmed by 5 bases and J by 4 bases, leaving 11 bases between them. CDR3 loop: CASSEEGVYGYTF. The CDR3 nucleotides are TGTGCCAGCAGTGAGGAGGGTGTCTATGGCTACACCTTC.